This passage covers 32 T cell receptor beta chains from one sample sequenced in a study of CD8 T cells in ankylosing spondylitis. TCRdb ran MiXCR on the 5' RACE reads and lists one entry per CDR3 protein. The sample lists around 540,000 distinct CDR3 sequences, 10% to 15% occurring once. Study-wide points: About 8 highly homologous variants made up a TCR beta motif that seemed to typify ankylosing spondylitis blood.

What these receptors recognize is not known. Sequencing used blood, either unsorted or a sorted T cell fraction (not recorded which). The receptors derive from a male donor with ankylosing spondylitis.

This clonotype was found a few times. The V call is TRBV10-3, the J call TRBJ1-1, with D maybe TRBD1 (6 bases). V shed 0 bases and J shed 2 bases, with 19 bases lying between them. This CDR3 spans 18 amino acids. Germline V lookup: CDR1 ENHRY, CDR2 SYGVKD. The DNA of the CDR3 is TGTGCCATCAGTGAGTCGGGTGTAGGGCGGGGGCGTAACACTGAAGCTTTCTTT. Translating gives CAISESGVGRGRNTEAFF.

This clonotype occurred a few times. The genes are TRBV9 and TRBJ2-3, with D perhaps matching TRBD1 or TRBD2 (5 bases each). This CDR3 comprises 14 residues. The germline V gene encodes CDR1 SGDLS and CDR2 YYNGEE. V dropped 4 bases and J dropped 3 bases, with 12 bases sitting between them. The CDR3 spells CASSRGASTDTQYF. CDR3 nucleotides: TGTGCCAGCAGCAGGGGAGCTAGTACAGATACGCAGTATTTT.

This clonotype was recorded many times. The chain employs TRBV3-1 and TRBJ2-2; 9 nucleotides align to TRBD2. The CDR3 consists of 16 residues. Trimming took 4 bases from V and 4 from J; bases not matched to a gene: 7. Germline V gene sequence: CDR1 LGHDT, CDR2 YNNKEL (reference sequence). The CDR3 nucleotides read TGTGCCAGCAGCCCCCGGACTAGCGTGGGCACCGGGGAGCTGTTTTTT. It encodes CASSPRTSVGTGELFF.

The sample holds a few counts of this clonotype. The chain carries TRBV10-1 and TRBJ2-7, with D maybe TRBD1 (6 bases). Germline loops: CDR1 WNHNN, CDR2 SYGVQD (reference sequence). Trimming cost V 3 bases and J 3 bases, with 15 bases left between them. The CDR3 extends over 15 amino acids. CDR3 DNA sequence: TGCGCCAGCAGTGACCTGGGACACCCGGACTACGAGCAGTACGTC. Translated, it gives CASSDLGHPDYEQYV.

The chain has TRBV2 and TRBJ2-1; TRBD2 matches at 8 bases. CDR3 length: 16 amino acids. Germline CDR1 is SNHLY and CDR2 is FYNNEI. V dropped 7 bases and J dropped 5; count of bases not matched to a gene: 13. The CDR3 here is CASIGRDGGRHNEQFF. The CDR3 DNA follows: TGTGCCAGCATAGGCCGAGATGGCGGGAGGCACAATGAGCAGTTCTTC.

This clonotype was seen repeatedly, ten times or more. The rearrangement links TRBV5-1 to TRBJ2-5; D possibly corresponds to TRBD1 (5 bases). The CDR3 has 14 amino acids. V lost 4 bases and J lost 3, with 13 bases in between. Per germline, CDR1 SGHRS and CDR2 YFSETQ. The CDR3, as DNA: TGCGCCAGCAGCACACAGGATGTCAAAGAGACCCAGTACTTC. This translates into CASSTQDVKETQYF.

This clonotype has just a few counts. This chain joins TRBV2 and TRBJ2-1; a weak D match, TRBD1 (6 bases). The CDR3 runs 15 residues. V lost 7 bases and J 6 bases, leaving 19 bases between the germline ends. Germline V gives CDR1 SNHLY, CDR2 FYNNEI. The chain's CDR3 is CASIQNRVMGNEQFF. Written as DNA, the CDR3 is TGTGCCAGCATCCAAAACAGGGTGATGGGCAATGAGCAGTTCTTC.

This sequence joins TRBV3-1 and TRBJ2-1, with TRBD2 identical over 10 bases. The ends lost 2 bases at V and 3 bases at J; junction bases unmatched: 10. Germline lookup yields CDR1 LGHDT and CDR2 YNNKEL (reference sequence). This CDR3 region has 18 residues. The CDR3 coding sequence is TGTGCCAGCAGCCAACTAGCGGGAGACGACTACTACTACAATGAGCAGTTCTTC. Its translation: CASSQLAGDDYYYNEQFF.

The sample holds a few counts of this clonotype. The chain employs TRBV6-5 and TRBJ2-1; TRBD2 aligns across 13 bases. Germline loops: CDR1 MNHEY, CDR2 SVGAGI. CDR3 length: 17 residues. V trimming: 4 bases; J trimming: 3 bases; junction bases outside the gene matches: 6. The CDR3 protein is CASSSLTSGRDYNEQFF. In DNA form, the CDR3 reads TGTGCCAGCAGTTCCCTCACTAGCGGGAGGGACTACAATGAGCAGTTCTTC.

The chain's CDR3 is CASSFRSDRGFLTEAFF. DNA for the CDR3: TGTGCCAGCAGCTTTCGCTCGGACAGGGGGTTCCTGACTGAAGCTTTCTTT. The chain combines TRBV7-2 with TRBJ1-1, with 10 positions matching TRBD1. The CDR3 contains 17 residues. V lost 3 bases and J lost 5; bases outside the gene matches: 12. CDR1 and CDR2 (germline): SGHTA, FQGNSA.

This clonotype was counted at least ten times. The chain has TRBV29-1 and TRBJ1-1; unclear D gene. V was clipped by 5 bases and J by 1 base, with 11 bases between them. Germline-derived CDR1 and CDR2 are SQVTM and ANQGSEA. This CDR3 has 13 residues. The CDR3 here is CSVNQVRNTEAFF. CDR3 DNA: TGCAGCGTTAACCAGGTTAGGAACACTGAAGCTTTCTTT.

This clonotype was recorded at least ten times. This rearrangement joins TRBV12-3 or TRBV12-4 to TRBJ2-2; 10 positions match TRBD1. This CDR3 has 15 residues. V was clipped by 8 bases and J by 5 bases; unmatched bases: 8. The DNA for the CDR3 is TGTGCCAGCGCCAGAGACAGGGGGCGAACCGGGGAGCTGTTTTTT. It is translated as CASARDRGRTGELFF.

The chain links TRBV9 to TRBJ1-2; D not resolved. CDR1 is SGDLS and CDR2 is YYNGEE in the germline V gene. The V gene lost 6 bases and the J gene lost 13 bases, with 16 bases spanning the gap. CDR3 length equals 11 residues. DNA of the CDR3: TGTGCCAGCACCGGGGAGCGTGTCTTCACCTTC. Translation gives CASTGERVFTF.

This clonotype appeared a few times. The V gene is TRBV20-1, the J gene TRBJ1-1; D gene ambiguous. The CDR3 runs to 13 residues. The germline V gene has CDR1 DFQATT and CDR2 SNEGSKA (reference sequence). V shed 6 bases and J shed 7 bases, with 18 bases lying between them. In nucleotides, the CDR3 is TGCAGTGCCGGAAGCATGTGGACGGTTGAAGCTTTCTTT. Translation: CSAGSMWTVEAFF.

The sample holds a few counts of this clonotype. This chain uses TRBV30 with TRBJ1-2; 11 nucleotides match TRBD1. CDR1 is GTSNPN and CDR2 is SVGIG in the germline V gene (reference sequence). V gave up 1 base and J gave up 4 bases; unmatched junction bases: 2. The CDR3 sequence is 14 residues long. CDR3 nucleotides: TGTGCCTGGAGTGGTGGACAGGGGGCCTATGGCTACACCTTC. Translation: CAWSGGQGAYGYTF. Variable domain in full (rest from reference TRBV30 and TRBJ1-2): SQTIHQWPATLVQPVGSPLSLECTVEGTSNPNLYWYRQAAGRGLQLLFYSVGIGQISSEVPQNLSASRPQDRQFILSSKKLLLSDSGFYLCAWSGGQGAYGYTFGSGTRLTVV.

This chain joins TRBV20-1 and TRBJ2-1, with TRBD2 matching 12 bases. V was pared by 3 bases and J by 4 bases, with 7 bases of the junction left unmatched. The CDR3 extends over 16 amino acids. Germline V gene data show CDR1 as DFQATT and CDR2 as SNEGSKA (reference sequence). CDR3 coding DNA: TGCAGTGCTAGTTTGTTGGGACTAGCGGGTTACAATGAGCAGTTCTTC. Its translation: CSASLLGLAGYNEQFF.

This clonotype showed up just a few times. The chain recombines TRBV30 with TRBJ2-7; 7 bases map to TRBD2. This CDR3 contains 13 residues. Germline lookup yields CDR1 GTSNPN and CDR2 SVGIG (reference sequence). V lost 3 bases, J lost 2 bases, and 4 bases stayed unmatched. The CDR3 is CAWSGRPPYEQYF. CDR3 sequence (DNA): TGTGCCTGGAGCGGGAGGCCCCCCTACGAGCAGTACTTC.

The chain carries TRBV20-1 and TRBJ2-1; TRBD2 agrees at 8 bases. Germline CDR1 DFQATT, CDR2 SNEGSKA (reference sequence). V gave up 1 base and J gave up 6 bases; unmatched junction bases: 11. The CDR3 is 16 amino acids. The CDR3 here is CSARVLSGSIGNEQFF. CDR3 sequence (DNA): TGCAGTGCTAGAGTACTCAGCGGGAGTATCGGCAATGAGCAGTTCTTC.

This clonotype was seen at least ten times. CDR3 sequence reads: CSASQPSGGVETQYF. The CDR3 coding sequence is TGCAGTGCTTCCCAACCCTCGGGGGGCGTGGAGACCCAGTACTTC. This chain joins TRBV20-1 and TRBJ2-5; weak D call: TRBD2 (7 bases). This CDR3 is 15 amino acids long. Germline CDR1 and CDR2: DFQATT and SNEGSKA (reference sequence). V was trimmed by 5 bases and J by 5 bases, leaving 21 bases between them.

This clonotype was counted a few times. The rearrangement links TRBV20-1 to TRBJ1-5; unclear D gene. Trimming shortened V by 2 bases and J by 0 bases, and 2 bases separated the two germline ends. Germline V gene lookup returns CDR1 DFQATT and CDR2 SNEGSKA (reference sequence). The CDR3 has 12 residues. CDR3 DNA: TGCAGTGCTAGATTTAGCAATCAGCCCCAGCATTTT. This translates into CSARFSNQPQHF.

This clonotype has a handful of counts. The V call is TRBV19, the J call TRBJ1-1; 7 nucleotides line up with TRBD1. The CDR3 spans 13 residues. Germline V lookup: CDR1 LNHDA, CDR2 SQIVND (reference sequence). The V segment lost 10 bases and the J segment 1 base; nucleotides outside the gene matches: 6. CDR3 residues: CATTTGWNTEAFF. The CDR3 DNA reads TGTGCCACTACGACAGGGTGGAACACTGAAGCTTTCTTT.

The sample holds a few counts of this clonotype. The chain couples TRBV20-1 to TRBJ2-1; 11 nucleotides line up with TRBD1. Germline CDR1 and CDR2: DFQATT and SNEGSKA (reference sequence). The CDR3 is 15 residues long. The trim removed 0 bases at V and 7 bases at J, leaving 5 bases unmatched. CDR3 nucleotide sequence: TGCAGTGCTAGAGACGGACAGGGGGCTCGGAATGAGCAGTTCTTC. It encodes CSARDGQGARNEQFF.

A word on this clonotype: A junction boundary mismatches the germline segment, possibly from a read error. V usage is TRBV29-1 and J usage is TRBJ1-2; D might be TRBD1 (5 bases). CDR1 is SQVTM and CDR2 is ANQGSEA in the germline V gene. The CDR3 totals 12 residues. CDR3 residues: CSGGTADYGHTF. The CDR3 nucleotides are TGCAGCGGTGGGACCGCGGACTATGGCCACACCTTC.

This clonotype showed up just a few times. CDR3 nucleotide sequence: TGTGCCAGCAAACCGGGACAAGCTAACTATGGCTACACCTTC. As protein: CASKPGQANYGYTF. The chain couples TRBV6-1 to TRBJ1-2; D might be TRBD1 (6 bases). In germline, CDR1 is MNHNS, CDR2 SASEGT. CDR3 length equals 14 residues. The V and J ends lost 7 bases and 0 bases respectively, with 12 bases between them.

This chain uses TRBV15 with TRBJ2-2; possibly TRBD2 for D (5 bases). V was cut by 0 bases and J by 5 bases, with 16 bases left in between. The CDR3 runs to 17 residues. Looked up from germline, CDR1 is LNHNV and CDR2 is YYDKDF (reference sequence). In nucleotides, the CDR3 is TGTGCCACCAGCAGAGATCGGAGCGGCTATGGGACCGGGGAGCTGTTTTTT. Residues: CATSRDRSGYGTGELFF.

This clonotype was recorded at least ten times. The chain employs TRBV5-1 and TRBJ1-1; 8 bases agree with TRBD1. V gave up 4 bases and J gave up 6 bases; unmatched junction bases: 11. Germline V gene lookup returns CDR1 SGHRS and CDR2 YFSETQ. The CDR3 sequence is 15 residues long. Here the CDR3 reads CASSPTDREGAEAFF. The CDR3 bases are TGCGCCAGCAGCCCGACGGACAGGGAAGGGGCTGAAGCTTTCTTT. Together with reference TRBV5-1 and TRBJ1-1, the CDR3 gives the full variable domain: KAGVTQTPRYLIKTRGQQVTLSCSPISGHRSVSWYQQTPGQGLQFLFEYFSETQRNKGNFPGRFSGRQFSNSRSEMNVSTLELGDSALYLCASSPTDREGAEAFFGQGTRLTVV.

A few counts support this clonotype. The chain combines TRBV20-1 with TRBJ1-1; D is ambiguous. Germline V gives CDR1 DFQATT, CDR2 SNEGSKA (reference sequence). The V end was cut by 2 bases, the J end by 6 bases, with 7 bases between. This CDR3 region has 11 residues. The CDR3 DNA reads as TGCAGTGCTAGACGTCAGTCTGAAGCTTTCTTT. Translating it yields CSARRQSEAFF.

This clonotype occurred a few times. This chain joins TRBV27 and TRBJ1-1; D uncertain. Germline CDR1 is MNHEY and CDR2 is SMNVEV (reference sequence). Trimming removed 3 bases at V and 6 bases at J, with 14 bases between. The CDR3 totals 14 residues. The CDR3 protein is CASSLKRGSAEAFF. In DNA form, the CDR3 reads TGTGCCAGCAGTTTGAAGCGGGGAAGCGCTGAAGCTTTCTTT.

In nucleotides, the CDR3 is TGTGCCAGCAGCGTAGGGGGCGGGAAGGATACGCAGTATTTT. It translates to CASSVGGGKDTQYF. This chain links TRBV9 with TRBJ2-3; D possibly corresponds to TRBD2 (6 bases). Germline V CDR1 and CDR2: SGDLS, YYNGEE. Trimming cost V 0 bases and J 6 bases, with 11 bases left between them. The CDR3 runs 14 residues.

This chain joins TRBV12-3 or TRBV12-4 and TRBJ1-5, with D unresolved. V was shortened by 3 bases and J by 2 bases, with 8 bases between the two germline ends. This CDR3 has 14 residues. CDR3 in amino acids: CASSFLPGNQPQHF. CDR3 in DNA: TGTGCCAGCAGTTTCCTGCCTGGCAATCAGCCCCAGCATTTT.

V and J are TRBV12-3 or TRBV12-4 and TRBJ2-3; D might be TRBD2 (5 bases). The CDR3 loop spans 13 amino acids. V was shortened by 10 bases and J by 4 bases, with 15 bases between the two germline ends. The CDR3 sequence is CATNLPGADTQYF. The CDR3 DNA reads TGTGCCACCAACCTACCCGGGGCAGATACGCAGTATTTT.

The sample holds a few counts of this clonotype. The CDR3: CSAPGTLTTGGYNEQFF. The CDR3 DNA reads TGCAGTGCTCCCGGGACGCTCACAACAGGGGGGTACAATGAGCAGTTCTTC. The chain couples TRBV20-1 to TRBJ2-1; TRBD1 matches at 8 bases. The germline gives CDR1 DFQATT, CDR2 SNEGSKA (reference sequence). This CDR3 comprises 17 residues. V shed 5 bases and J 4 bases; nucleotides not matched to a gene: 16.